These 29 T cell receptor beta chains came from one sample sequenced in a study of early T cells in non-severe SARS-CoV-2 infection. TCRdb processed the 5' RACE reads anew with MiXCR; each CDR3 protein has one entry. The sample contains more than 45,000 distinct CDR3 sequences, about an eighth of which appear only once. Specimen: whole blood. The receptors shown here come from an adult who was a healthcare worker with PCR-confirmed SARS-CoV-2 infection or an uninfected control (not recorded which).

The rearrangement joins TRBV7-2 to TRBJ2-1, with 8 bases lining up with TRBD1. CDR1 is SGHTA, CDR2 FQGNSA, per germline. Germline trimming cut 4 bases from V and 4 bases from J; bases unmatched to any gene: 9. This CDR3 has 16 residues. CDR3 sequence (DNA): TGTGCCAGCAGCTCGACCCGGGACAGGCGGTACAATGAGCAGTTCTTC. Amino acids: CASSSTRDRRYNEQFF.

This clonotype came up many times. The chain couples TRBV20-1 to TRBJ1-1; D call uncertain. The CDR3 totals 13 residues. V lost 4 bases to trimming and J lost 1 base, with 10 bases between them. CDR1 DFQATT and CDR2 SNEGSKA come from the germline V gene (reference sequence). The chain's CDR3 is CSATGRPNTEAFF. CDR3 bases: TGCAGTGCTACAGGACGGCCGAACACTGAAGCTTTCTTT.

This clonotype occurred many times. V usage is TRBV2 and J usage is TRBJ1-2; no firm D call. The V gene's germline CDR1 is SNHLY and CDR2 FYNNEI. The ends were cut back, 6 bases at V and 7 bases at J, with 15 bases in the middle. CDR3 length: 13 amino acids. The CDR3 DNA reads as TGTGCCAGCAGCCGGCCGGACCGGGGTGGCTACACCTTC. Amino acid sequence: CASSRPDRGGYTF.

This clonotype was detected many times. V and J are TRBV2 and TRBJ1-1; no firm D call. Germline CDR1 is SNHLY and CDR2 is FYNNEI. The CDR3 sequence is 13 residues long. V lost 1 base and J lost 3, with 6 bases in between. The CDR3 nucleotides are TGTGCCAGCAGTGAAGGGGGATACACTGAAGCTTTCTTT. This sequence encodes CASSEGGYTEAFF.

This clonotype was observed at least ten times. The gene calls are TRBV29-1 and TRBJ2-3, with 7 nucleotides matching TRBD2. This CDR3 is 13 amino acids long. J lost 9 bases, V lost 4 bases, and 10 bases had no gene match. Germline-derived CDR1 and CDR2 are SQVTM and ANQGSEA. CDR3 protein: CSVVAGVRDTQYF. The CDR3 DNA reads as TGCAGCGTTGTGGCGGGAGTTAGGGACACGCAGTATTTT.

The chain combines TRBV20-1 with TRBJ2-1, with 8 bases that match TRBD2. In germline, CDR1 is DFQATT, CDR2 SNEGSKA (reference sequence). There are 15 residues in the CDR3. V lost 6 bases, J lost 10 bases, and 17 bases stayed unmatched. CDR3 protein: CSASVAAGDPLEQFF. CDR3 bases: TGCAGTGCCTCCGTCGCAGCGGGAGACCCCTTGGAGCAGTTCTTC.

This clonotype was detected many times. This chain uses TRBV9 with TRBJ1-4; D remains unclear. Trimming removed 4 bases at V and 4 bases at J, with 8 bases between. The V gene's germline CDR1 is SGDLS and CDR2 YYNGEE. CDR3 length equals 13 residues. Here the CDR3 reads CASSPDHNEKLFF. The CDR3 DNA reads as TGTGCCAGCAGCCCCGACCATAATGAAAAACTGTTTTTT.

The chain combines TRBV12-3 or TRBV12-4 with TRBJ2-1; D is undetermined. With 6 bases removed from V and 8 bases from J, the gap between germline ends came to 8 bases. The CDR3 has 11 residues. DNA for the CDR3: TGTGCCAGCAGGTCGTACCATGAGCAGTTCTTC. The encoded protein is CASRSYHEQFF.

This clonotype was found many times. This chain uses TRBV6-2 or TRBV6-3 with TRBJ2-6; the match to TRBD1 covers 8 bases. Trimming cost V 5 bases and J 3 bases; bases outside gene matches: 0. The CDR3 covers 14 residues. Germline lookup yields CDR1 MNHEY and CDR2 SVGEGT. CDR3 nucleotide sequence: TGTGCCAGCAGTACAGGGGGTGGGGCCAACGTCCTGACTTTC. As protein: CASSTGGGANVLTF.

Many counts were recorded for this clonotype. The chain couples TRBV7-9 to TRBJ1-5; a possible D gene is TRBD1 (5 bases). The length of the CDR3 is 15 residues. V was clipped by 5 bases and J by 5 bases, with 16 bases between them. The germline V gene has CDR1 SEHNR and CDR2 FQNEAQ (reference sequence). In DNA, the CDR3 is TGTGCCAGCAGCGCTACCGCGGGGGGGGATCAGCCCCAGCATTTT. Protein product: CASSATAGGDQPQHF. Looking up the rest from reference TRBV7-9 and TRBJ1-5 gives the full variable domain: DTGVSQNPRHKITKRGQNVTFRCDPISEHNRLYWYRQTLGQGPEFLTYFQNEAQLEKSRLLSDRFSAERPKGSFSTLEIQRTEQGDSAMYLCASSATAGGDQPQHFGDGTRLSIL.

This clonotype was counted only a few times. CDR3 loop: CASSPMGEPNYGYTF. The CDR3 DNA sequence: TGTGCCAGCAGTCCAATGGGGGAGCCAAACTATGGCTACACCTTC. The chain couples TRBV7-6 to TRBJ1-2; a weak D match, TRBD1 (5 bases). V lost 6 bases to trimming and J lost 2 bases, with 16 bases between them. Germline V gene lookup returns CDR1 SGHVS and CDR2 FNYEAQ. This CDR3 has 15 residues.

This clonotype was seen many times. This sequence joins TRBV7-2 and TRBJ1-4; perhaps TRBD1 as D (5 bases). CDR1 is SGHTA and CDR2 is FQGNSA in the germline V gene. Trimming took 3 bases from V and 0 from J, leaving 11 bases between them. The CDR3 is made up of 16 amino acids. In nucleotides, the CDR3 is TGTGCCAGCAGCTTCAGGGCAACTGCAACTAATGAAAAACTGTTTTTT. Protein sequence: CASSFRATATNEKLFF.

As regards this clonotype: This may stem from a read error, because a much larger clone lies one nucleotide away. V and J are TRBV7-9 and TRBJ1-1, with D uncertain. Per the germline V gene, CDR1 is SEHNR and CDR2 is FQNEAQ (reference sequence). The CDR3 extends over 12 amino acids. The CDR3 DNA is TGTGCCAGCAGCTTAGCGGGCACTGTAGCTTTCTTT. This translates into CASSLAGTVAFF.

This chain connects TRBV7-9 to TRBJ2-3, with 10 bases aligning to TRBD2. The CDR3 is made up of 15 amino acids. V trimming: 5 bases; J trimming: 3 bases; junction bases outside the gene matches: 5. The germline V gene encodes CDR1 SEHNR and CDR2 FQNEAQ (reference sequence). As DNA, the CDR3 is TGTGCCAGCAGCCACGGAGCGGGAGGGACAGATACGCAGTATTTT. Protein product: CASSHGAGGTDTQYF.

The chain links TRBV7-2 to TRBJ2-7; D may be TRBD1 or TRBD2 (6 bases each). This CDR3 region has 15 residues. V lost 1 base, J lost 1 base, and 11 bases lay in between. Germline-derived CDR1 and CDR2 are SGHTA and FQGNSA. The CDR3 here is CASSLEGGRSYEQYF. In DNA form, the CDR3 reads TGTGCCAGCAGCTTAGAAGGGGGGCGGTCCTACGAGCAGTACTTC.

This clonotype showed up many times. This chain uses TRBV7-9 with TRBJ2-3; 8 bases agree with TRBD2. Germline lookup yields CDR1 SEHNR and CDR2 FQNEAQ (reference sequence). V shed 4 bases and J 0 bases; nucleotides not matched to a gene: 12. The CDR3 is 18 amino acids. CDR3 coding DNA: TGTGCCAGCAGCTCAAGGAGGATGGTAGCGGGGAGCACAGATACGCAGTATTTT. Its translation: CASSSRRMVAGSTDTQYF.

This clonotype was detected ten times or more. CDR3 DNA: TGCGCCAGCAGCCAAGAAGGGCAGCCCCAGCATTTT. Its protein product is CASSQEGQPQHF. V and J are TRBV4-1 and TRBJ1-5; D is uncertain. Germline values: CDR1 MGHRA, CDR2 YSYEKL. Trimming cost V 0 bases and J 7 bases, with 4 bases left between them. CDR3 length equals 12 residues.

This clonotype occurred many times. The CDR3 DNA is TGCAGCGTTGAGGACAGGAGGACCTACGAGCAGTACTTC. Its translation: CSVEDRRTYEQYF. The chain links TRBV29-1 to TRBJ2-7; 7 nucleotides agree with TRBD1. From germline, CDR1 is SQVTM and CDR2 ANQGSEA. V was pared by 3 bases and J by 2 bases, with 4 bases of the junction left unmatched. The CDR3 spans 13 residues.

This clonotype was seen a few times. V usage is TRBV18 and J usage is TRBJ1-6, with D tentatively TRBD1 (6 bases). Trimming shortened V by 3 bases and J by 10 bases, and 16 bases separated the two germline ends. Germline CDR1 reads KGHSH; CDR2 reads LQKENI. This CDR3 has 15 amino acids. CDR3 in amino acids: CASSPDSVQGSPLHF. CDR3 bases: TGTGCCAGCTCACCGGACAGTGTTCAAGGATCACCCCTCCACTTT.

This clonotype came up many times. The rearrangement uses TRBV10-3 and TRBJ2-1, with 9 bases lining up with TRBD2. Germline V gene lookup returns CDR1 ENHRY and CDR2 SYGVKD. The length of the CDR3 is 16 residues. The ends lost 5 bases at V and 5 bases at J; junction bases unmatched: 10. This CDR3 reads CAISSWGSGSHNEQFF. The CDR3 coding sequence is TGTGCCATCAGTTCGTGGGGTAGCGGGAGCCACAATGAGCAGTTCTTC.

The V and J genes are TRBV7-2 and TRBJ2-7; D perhaps matches TRBD2 (7 bases). Germline CDR1 SGHTA, CDR2 FQGNSA. V was trimmed by 5 bases and J by 2 bases, leaving 16 bases between them. This CDR3 contains 15 residues. CDR3 DNA sequence: TGTGCCAGCAGCCGCGGGGGCCTTAGAACCTACGAGCAGTACTTC. Amino acid sequence: CASSRGGLRTYEQYF. The entire variable domain, with the rest obtained from reference TRBV7-2 and TRBJ2-7, is as follows: GAGVSQSPSNKVTEKGKDVELRCDPISGHTALYWYRQSLGQGLEFLIYFQGNSAPDKSGLPSDRFSAERTGGSVSTLTIQRTQQEDSAVYLCASSRGGLRTYEQYFGPGTRLTVT.

In its sample, this clonotype was seen many times. The CDR3 spells CSAPDGANYGYTF. The CDR3 DNA is TGCAGTGCTCCCGACGGGGCTAACTATGGCTACACCTTC. V usage is TRBV20-1 and J usage is TRBJ1-2; D gene unclear. CDR3 length: 13 residues. Germline CDR1 reads DFQATT; CDR2 reads SNEGSKA (reference sequence). V lost 5 bases, J lost 0 bases, and 10 bases lay in between.

This clonotype was observed many times. The chain uses TRBV28 and TRBJ2-3; D is unresolved. The CDR3 totals 15 residues. Germline V gives CDR1 MDHEN, CDR2 SYDVKM. V lost 4 bases and J 5 bases, leaving 16 bases between the germline ends. DNA for the CDR3: TGTGCCAGCAGTTCCTGGGCCCAACGTGAAGATACGCAGTATTTT. This encodes CASSSWAQREDTQYF.

This clonotype occurred a few times. The CDR3 sequence is CSAWDTLEEQYF. DNA of the CDR3: TGCAGCGCCTGGGACACCTTAGAGGAGCAGTACTTC. The chain has TRBV29-1 and TRBJ2-7, with D possibly TRBD1 on 6 matching bases. The length of the CDR3 is 12 residues. CDR1 and CDR2 from the germline V gene are SQVTM and ANQGSEA. V lost 7 bases, J lost 7 bases, and 17 bases lay in between.

CDR3 coding DNA: TGCGCCAGCAGTGTTGGAAACGAGCAGTACTTC. Translation gives CASSVGNEQYF. J is TRBJ2-7 and V is TRBV10-1; D uncertain. The V gene's germline CDR1 is WNHNN and CDR2 SYGVQD (reference sequence). This CDR3 comprises 11 residues. Between the trimmed V and J ends, which lost 4 bases and 5 bases, there was a span of 6 bases.

The rearrangement links TRBV28 to TRBJ2-7; D possibly uses TRBD1 or TRBD2 (6 bases each). Germline V gives CDR1 MDHEN, CDR2 SYDVKM. CDR3 size: 14 residues. V was shortened by 7 bases and J by 4 bases, with 17 bases between the two germline ends. The CDR3 DNA sequence: TGTGCCAGCAATTTGGGCACAGGGAGGTACGAGCAGTACTTC. Its translation is CASNLGTGRYEQYF.

The chain uses TRBV20-1 and TRBJ1-3; no definite D call. The CDR3 runs 17 residues. Between the trimmed V and J ends, which lost 1 base and 0 bases, there was a span of 16 bases. Germline V gene data show CDR1 as DFQATT and CDR2 as SNEGSKA (reference sequence). The DNA of the CDR3 is TGCAGTGCTAGAGTGCCGAGTCTTGGACGCTCTGGAAACACCATATATTTT. Protein product: CSARVPSLGRSGNTIYF.

This clonotype has at least ten counts. The rearrangement links TRBV29-1 to TRBJ2-7; TRBD2 matches 7 bases. The CDR3 consists of 13 residues. Germline V gene data show CDR1 as SQVTM and CDR2 as ANQGSEA. The trim removed 2 bases at V and 3 bases at J, leaving 4 bases unmatched. The DNA of the CDR3 is TGCAGCGTTGAATCGGCGGGAGTCTACGAGCAGTACTTC. Its translation is CSVESAGVYEQYF.

This clonotype was counted many times. This chain uses TRBV5-1 with TRBJ2-7, with D tentatively TRBD1 (6 bases). Trimming left V 1 base short and J 5 bases short, with 10 bases between. The CDR3 covers 13 residues. Per the germline V gene, CDR1 is SGHRS and CDR2 is YFSETQ. The CDR3, as DNA: TGCGCCAGCAGCTTGACAGGGTTGAACGAGCAGTACTTC. As protein: CASSLTGLNEQYF.